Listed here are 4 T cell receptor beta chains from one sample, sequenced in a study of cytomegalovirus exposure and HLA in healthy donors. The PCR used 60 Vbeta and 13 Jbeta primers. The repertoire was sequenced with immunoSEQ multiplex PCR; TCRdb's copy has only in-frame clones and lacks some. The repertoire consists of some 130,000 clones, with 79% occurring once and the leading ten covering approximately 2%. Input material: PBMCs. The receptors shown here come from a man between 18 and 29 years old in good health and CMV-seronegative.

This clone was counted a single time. The CDR3 DNA reads TGTGCCAGCAGCTTAATGTTGGGGGCAAACTCTGGAAACACCATATATTTT. This codes for CASSLMLGANSGNTIYF. This sequence joins TRBV7-2 and TRBJ1-3, with D maybe TRBD1 (6 bases). CDR3 length: 17 residues. V was cut by 2 bases and J by 0 bases, with 14 bases left in between. The V gene's germline CDR1 is SGHTA and CDR2 FQGNSA.

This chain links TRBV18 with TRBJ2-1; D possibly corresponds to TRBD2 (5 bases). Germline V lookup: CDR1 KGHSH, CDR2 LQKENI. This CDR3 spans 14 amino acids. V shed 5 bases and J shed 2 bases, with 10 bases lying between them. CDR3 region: CASSGELTYNEQFF. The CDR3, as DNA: TGTGCCAGCTCAGGGGAGCTGACCTACAATGAGCAGTTCTTC.

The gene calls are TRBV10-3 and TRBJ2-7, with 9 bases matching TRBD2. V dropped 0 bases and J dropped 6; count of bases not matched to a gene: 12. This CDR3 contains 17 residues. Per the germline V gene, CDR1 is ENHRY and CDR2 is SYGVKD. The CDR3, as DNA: TGTGCCATCAGTGAGTCACGGGAATGGCGGGAGGGTAGCGAGCAGTACTTC. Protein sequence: CAISESREWREGSEQYF.

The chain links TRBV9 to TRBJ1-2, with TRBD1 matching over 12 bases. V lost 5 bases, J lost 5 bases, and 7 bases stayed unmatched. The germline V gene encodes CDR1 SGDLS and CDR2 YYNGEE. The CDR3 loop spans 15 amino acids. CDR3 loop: CASRPGQGAGYGYTF. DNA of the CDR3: TGTGCCAGCAGACCGGGACAGGGGGCAGGGTATGGCTACACCTTC.